Listed below are T cell receptor beta chains from one sample, sequenced in a study of sequential checkpoint blockade in melanoma. This table comes from immunoSEQ multiplex PCR, and its TCRdb copy is limited to in-frame clones, with some not included. In the table there are some 14,000 clones, around 82% of which are singletons. The material sequenced was CD8+ T cells sorted from blood (inferred from file names), taken from a patient given nivolumab and ipilimumab in sequence. Receptor source: a human donor with melanoma. CDR3s include the opening cysteine and the closing phenylalanine or tryptophan. The order of the fields is V gene, CDR3 length, CDR3 protein.

TRBV7-9	16	CASSLIQGSHTGELFF
TRBV7-9	15	CASSPPWAGGEKLFF
TRBV7-8	12	CASSWMTGILFF
TRBV9	14	CASSVGSLNQPQHF
TRBV19	15	CASSTNRGPGNTIYF
TRBV28	14	CASITSGTRNTQYF
TRBV7-9	16	CASSPWTIRWEGELFF
TRBV9	11	CASSSVTEAFF
TRBV2	15	CARLDRTPSGYEQYF
TRBV4-3	16	CASSQDSGFGNTEAFF
TRBV5-4	15	CASSPGRGQVQTQYF
TRBV13	15	CASSLGGGSSYEQYF
TRBV7-6	14	CASSPGQGPEKLFF
TRBV28	11	CATGTVTEAFF
TRBV6-1	15	CASSVRTPNPLGYTF
TRBV10-3	14	CAISDDGVGYGYTF
TRBV6-6	13	CASRRLPLYEQYF
TRBV6-5	16	CASSYSKGGARDTQYF
TRBV7-9	16	CAIPSAGGKMNTEAFF
TRBV27	13	CASTPQGNYGYTF
TRBV5-1	15	CASSLAAGGGREQYF